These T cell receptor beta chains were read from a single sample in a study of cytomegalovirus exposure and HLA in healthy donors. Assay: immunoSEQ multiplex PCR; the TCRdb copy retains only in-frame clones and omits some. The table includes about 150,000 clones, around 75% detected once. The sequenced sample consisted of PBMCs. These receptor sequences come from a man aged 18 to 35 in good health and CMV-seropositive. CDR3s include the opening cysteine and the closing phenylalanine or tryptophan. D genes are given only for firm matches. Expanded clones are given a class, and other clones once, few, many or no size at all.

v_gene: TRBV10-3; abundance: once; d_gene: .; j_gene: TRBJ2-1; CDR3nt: TGTGCCATCAGTGAGTCGGTGAAGGGGTATGAGCAGTTCTTC; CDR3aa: CAISESVKGYEQFF
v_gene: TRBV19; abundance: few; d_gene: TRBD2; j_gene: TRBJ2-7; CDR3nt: TGTGCCAGTAGTATAATCGGGCAGGGGGCTAGCGGGAGGGTTAGCTCCTACGAGCAGTACTTC; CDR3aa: CASSIIGQGASGRVSSYEQYF
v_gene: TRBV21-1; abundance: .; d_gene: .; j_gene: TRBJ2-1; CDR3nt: TGTGCCAGCACCCGGGACTCTTTCAACAATGAGCAGTTCTTC; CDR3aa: CASTRDSFNNEQFF
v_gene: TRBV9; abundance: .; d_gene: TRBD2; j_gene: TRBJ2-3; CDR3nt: TGTGCCAGCAGCGCTGAGAGCGGGAGACCCACAGATACGCAGTATTTT; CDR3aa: CASSAESGRPTDTQYF
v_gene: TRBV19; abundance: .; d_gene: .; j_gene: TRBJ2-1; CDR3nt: TGTGCCAGTAGTATAGATCCTGCTAGCGATATGCAGTTCTTC; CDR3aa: CASSIDPASDMQFF
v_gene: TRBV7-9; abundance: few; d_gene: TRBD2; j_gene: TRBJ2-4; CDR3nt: TGTGCCAGCAGCCCCGAGTTGGGAGGGTGGGACATTCAGTACTTC; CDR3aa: CASSPELGGWDIQYF
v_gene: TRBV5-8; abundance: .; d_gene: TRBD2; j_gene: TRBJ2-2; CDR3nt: TGTGCCAGCAGCTTCTCCCCACTAGCGGGCGCCACCGGGGAGCTGTTTTTT; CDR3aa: CASSFSPLAGATGELFF
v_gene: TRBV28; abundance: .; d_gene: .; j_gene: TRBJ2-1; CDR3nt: TGTGCCAGCAGTTTCGTACCAGCCTACAATGAGCAGTTCTTC; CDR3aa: CASSFVPAYNEQFF
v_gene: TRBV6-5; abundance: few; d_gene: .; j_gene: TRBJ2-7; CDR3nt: TGTGCCAGCAGTCGGCCAGCGGCCTACGAGCAGTACTTC; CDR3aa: CASSRPAAYEQYF
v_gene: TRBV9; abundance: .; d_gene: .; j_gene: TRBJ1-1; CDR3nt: TGTTCCAGCAGCCGGTTGGACAACCCGAACACTGAAGCTTTCTTT; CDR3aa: CSSSRLDNPNTEAFF
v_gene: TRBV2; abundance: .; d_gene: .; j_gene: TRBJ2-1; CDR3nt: TGTGCCAGTGGGGGCAGGGCTTCCTACAATGAGCAGTTCTTC; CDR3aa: CASGGRASYNEQFF
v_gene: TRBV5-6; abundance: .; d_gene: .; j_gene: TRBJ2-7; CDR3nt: TGTGCCAGCAGCTTGGGTGGGGGCATCTACGAGCAGTACTTC; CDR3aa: CASSLGGGIYEQYF
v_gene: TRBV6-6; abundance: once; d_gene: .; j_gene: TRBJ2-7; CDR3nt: TGTGCCAGCACTAGCAAAACAGGGCACGAGCAGTACTTC; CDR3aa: CASTSKTGHEQYF
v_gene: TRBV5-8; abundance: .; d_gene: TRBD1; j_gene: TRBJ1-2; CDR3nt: TGTGCCAGCAGCCCCGGTGGGACAGGGTATCATGGCTACACCTTC; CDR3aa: CASSPGGTGYHGYTF
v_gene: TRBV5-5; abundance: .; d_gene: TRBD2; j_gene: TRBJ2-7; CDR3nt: TGTGCCAGCAGCTCTGGGAGGGTTCTCTCCTACGAGCAGTACTTC; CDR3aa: CASSSGRVLSYEQYF
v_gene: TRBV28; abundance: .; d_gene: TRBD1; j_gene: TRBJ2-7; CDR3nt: TGTGCCAGCAGTTCCCGGACAGGTTACGAGCAGTACTTC; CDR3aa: CASSSRTGYEQYF
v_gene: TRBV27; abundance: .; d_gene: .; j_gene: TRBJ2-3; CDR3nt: TGTGCCAGCAGTTTATGGGCTAGCCGCGATACGCAGTATTTT; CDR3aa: CASSLWASRDTQYF
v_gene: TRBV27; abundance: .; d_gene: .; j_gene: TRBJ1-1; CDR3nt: TGTGCCAGCCAATGGGGGGGTCGAACTTTCTTT; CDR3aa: CASQWGGRTFF
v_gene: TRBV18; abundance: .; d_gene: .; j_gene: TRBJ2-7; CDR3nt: TGTGCCAGCTCGCGTCCGGGACAAAATTCCTACGAGCAGTACTTC; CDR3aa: CASSRPGQNSYEQYF
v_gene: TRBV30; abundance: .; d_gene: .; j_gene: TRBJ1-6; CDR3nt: TGTGCCTGGAGTCACAGGGTATCACCCCTCCACTTT; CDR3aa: CAWSHRVSPLHF
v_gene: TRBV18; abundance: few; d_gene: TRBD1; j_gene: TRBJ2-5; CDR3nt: TGTGCCAGCTCCCAAGGACAGGGGAGAGAGACCCAGTACTTC; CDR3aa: CASSQGQGRETQYF
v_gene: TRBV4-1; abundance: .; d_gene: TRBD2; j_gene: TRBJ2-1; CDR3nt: TGCGCCAGCAGCAGTTCTAGCGGCAACTCCTACAATGAGCAGTTCTTC; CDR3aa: CASSSSSGNSYNEQFF
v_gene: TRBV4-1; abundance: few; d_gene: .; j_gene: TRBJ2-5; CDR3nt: TGCGCCAGCAGCCAAGTCGGGTCATATGAGACCCAGTACTTC; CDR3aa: CASSQVGSYETQYF
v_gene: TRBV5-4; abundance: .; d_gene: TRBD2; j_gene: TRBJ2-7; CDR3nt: TGTGCCAGCAGCTCGGGGGGAGGGGAGACCTACGAGCAGTACTTC; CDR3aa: CASSSGGGETYEQYF
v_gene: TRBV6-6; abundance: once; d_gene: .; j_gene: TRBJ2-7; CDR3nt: TGTGCCAGCAGGGGGGACAACTCCTACGAGCAGTACTTC; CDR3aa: CASRGDNSYEQYF
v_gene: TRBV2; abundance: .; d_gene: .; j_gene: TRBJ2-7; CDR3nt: TGTGCCAGCAGGAACAGGGAGTTTGGCGAGCAGTACTTC; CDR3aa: CASRNREFGEQYF
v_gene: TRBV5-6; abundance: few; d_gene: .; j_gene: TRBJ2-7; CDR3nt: TGTGCCAGCAGCTTGTATAGCGAGCAGTACTTC; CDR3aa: CASSLYSEQYF
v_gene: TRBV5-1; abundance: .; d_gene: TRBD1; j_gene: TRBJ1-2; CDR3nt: TGCGCCAGCAGCAAGGCCGGGACAGGGAGGACGTGGGGCTACACCTTC; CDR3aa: CASSKAGTGRTWGYTF
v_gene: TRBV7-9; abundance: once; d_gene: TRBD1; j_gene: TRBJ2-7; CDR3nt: TGTGCCAGCAGCTTCCCGGGACAGGGGGCCTACGAGCAGTACTTC; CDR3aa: CASSFPGQGAYEQYF
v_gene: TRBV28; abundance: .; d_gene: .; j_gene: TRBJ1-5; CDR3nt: TGTGCCAGCAGCCAAATTATTCGACAGGGCAATCAGCCCCAGCATTTT; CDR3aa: CASSQIIRQGNQPQHF
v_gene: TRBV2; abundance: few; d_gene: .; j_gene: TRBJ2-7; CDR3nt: TGTGCCAGCAGTGGTCTCGGGCAGTACTTC; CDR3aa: CASSGLGQYF
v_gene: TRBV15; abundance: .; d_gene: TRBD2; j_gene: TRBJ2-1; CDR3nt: TGTGCCACCAGCAGAGATTTAGCGGGAGGGTTAAATGAGCAGTTCTTC; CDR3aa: CATSRDLAGGLNEQFF
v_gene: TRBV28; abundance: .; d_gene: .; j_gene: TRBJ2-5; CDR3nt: TGTGCCAGCAGTTTGAACCCCGGGTTCCAAGAGACCCAGTACTTC; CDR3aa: CASSLNPGFQETQYF
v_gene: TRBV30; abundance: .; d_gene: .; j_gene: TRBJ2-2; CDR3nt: TGTGCCTGGAATCCTTTGGGGGCGACGAACACCGGGGAGCTGTTTTTT; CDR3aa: CAWNPLGATNTGELFF
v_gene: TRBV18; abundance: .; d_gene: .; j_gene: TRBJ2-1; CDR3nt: TGTGCCAGCTCACCTCAGGGGATGGGTGTAGCTGACAATGAGCAGTTCTTC; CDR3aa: CASSPQGMGVADNEQFF
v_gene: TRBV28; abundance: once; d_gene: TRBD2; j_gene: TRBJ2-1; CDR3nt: TGTGCCAGCAGTGAAATCCCGACTAGCGGGATCGCGGGGAATGAGCAGTTCTTC; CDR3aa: CASSEIPTSGIAGNEQFF
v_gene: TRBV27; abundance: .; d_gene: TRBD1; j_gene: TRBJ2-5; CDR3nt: TGTGCCAGCAGTTTATCCATGGGGACAGAGGAAGAGACCCAGTACTTC; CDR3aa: CASSLSMGTEEETQYF
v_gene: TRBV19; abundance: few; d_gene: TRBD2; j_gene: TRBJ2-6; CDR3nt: TGTGCCAGTCGACGGGGGGGGACAGGGGCCAACGTCCTGACTTTC; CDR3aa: CASRRGGTGANVLTF
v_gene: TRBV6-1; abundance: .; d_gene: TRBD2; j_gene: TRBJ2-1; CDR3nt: TGTGCCAGCAGTGGTACGGGACTAATTTACAATGAGCAGTTCTTC; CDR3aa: CASSGTGLIYNEQFF
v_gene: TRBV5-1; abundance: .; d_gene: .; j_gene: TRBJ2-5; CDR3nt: TGCGCCAGCGGGCAGGGTGATCAAGAGACCCAGTACTTC; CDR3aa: CASGQGDQETQYF